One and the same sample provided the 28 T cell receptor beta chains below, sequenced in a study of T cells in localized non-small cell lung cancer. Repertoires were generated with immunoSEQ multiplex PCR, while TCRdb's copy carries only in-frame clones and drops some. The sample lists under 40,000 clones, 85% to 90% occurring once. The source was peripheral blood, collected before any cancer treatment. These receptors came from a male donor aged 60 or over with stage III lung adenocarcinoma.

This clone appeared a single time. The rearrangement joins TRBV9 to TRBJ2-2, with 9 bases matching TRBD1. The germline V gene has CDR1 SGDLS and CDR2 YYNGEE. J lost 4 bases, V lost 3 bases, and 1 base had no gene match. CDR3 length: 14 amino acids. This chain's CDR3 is CASSADRGTGELFF. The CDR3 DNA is TGTGCCAGCAGCGCGGACAGGGGCACCGGGGAGCTGTTTTTT.

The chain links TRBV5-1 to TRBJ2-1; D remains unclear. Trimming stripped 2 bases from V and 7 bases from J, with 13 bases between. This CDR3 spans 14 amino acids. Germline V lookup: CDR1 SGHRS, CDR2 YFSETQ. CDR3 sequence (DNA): TGCGCCAGCAGCTTTCCCTTGGTGGCTAATGAGCAGTTCTTC. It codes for CASSFPLVANEQFF.

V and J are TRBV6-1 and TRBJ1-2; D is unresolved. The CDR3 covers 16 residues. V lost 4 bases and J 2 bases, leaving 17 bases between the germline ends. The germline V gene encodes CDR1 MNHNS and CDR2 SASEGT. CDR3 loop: CASSVVSAALNYGYTF. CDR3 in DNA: TGTGCCAGCAGTGTAGTTTCGGCAGCTTTGAACTATGGCTACACCTTC.

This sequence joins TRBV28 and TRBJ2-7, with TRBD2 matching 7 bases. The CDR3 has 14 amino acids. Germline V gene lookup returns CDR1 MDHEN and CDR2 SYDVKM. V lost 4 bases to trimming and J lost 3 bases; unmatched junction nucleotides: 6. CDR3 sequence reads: CASSSGLGIYEQYF. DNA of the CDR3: TGTGCCAGCAGTTCCGGACTAGGGATCTACGAGCAGTACTTC.

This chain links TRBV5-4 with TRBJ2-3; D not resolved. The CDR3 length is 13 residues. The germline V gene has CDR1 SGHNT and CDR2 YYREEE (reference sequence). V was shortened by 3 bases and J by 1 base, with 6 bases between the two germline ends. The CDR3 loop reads CASSSTGTDTQYF. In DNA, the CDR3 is TGTGCCAGCAGCTCGACGGGCACAGATACGCAGTATTTT.

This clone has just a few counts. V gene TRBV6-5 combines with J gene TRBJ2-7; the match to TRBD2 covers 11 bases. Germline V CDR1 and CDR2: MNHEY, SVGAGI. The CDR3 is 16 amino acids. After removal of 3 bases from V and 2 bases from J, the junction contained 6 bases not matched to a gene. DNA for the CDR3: TGTGCCAGCAGTTATGGGGCTAGCGGGGGGACCTACGAGCAGTACTTC. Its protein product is CASSYGASGGTYEQYF.

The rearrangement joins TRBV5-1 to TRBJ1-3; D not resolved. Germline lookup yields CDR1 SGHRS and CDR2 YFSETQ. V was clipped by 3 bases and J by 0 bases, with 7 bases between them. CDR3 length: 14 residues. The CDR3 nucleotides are TGCGCCAGCAGCTCAGATAGCTCTGGAAACACCATATATTTT. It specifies CASSSDSSGNTIYF.

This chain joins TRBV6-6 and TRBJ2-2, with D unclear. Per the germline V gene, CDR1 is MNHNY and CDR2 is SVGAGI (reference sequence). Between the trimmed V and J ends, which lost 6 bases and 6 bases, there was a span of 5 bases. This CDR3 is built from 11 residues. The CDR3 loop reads CASRGPGELFF. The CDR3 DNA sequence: TGTGCCAGCAGGGGCCCCGGGGAGCTGTTTTTT.

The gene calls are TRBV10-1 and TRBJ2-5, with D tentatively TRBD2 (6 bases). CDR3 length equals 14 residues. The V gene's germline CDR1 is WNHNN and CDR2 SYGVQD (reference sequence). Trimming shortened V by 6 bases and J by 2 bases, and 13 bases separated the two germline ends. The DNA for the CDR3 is TGCGCCAGCAGCTCGGGACTTCTGCAAGAGACCCAGTACTTC. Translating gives CASSSGLLQETQYF.

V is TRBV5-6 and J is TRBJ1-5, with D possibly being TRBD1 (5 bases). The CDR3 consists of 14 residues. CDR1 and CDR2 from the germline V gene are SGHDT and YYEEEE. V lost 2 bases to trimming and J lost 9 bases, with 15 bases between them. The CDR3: CASSFRQAGGPQHF. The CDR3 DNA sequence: TGTGCCAGCAGCTTCCGGCAGGCTGGGGGGCCCCAGCATTTT.

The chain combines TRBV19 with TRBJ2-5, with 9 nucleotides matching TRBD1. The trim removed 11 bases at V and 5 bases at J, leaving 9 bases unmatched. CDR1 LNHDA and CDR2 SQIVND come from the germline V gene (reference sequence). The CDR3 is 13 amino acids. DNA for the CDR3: TGTGCCTCCGGGGACAGGGTGGTTGAGACCCAGTACTTC. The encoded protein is CASGDRVVETQYF.

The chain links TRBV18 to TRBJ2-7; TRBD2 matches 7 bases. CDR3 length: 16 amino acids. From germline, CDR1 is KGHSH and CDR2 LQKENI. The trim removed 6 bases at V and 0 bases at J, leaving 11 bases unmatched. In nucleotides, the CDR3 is TGTGCCAGCTCCCAAACGGGCGGCGGGGGCTCCTACGAGCAGTACTTC. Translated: CASSQTGGGGSYEQYF.

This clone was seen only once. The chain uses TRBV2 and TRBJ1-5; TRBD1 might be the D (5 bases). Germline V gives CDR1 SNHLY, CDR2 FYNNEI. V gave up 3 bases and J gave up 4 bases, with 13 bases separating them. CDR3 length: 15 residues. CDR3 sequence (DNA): TGTGCCAGCAGTGAGAATGGGGGATCGAATCAGCCCCAGCATTTT. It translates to CASSENGGSNQPQHF.

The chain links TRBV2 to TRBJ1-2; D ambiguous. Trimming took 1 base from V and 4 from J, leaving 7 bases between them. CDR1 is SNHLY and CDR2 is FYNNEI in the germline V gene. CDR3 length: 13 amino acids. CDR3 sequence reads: CASSEEAGYGYTF. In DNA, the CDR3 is TGTGCCAGCAGTGAAGAGGCAGGCTATGGCTACACCTTC.

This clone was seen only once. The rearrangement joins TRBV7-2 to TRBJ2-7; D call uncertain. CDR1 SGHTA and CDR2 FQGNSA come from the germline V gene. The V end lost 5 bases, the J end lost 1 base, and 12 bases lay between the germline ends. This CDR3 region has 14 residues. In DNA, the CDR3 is TGTGCCAGCAGCATCCTCCTTGTTTCCTACGAGCAGTACTTC. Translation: CASSILLVSYEQYF.

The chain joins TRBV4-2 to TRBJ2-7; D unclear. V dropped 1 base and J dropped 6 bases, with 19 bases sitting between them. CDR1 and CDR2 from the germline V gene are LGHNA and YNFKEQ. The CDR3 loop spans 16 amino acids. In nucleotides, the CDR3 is TGTGCCAGCAGCCAAGGTTTTCCCCGTCCGCCGCTCGAGCAGTACTTC. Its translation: CASSQGFPRPPLEQYF.

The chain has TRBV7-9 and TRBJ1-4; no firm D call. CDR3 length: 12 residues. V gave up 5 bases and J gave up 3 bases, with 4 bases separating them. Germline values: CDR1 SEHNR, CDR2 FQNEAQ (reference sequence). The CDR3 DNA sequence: TGTGCCAGCAGCCACCCTAATGAAAAACTGTTTTTT. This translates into CASSHPNEKLFF.

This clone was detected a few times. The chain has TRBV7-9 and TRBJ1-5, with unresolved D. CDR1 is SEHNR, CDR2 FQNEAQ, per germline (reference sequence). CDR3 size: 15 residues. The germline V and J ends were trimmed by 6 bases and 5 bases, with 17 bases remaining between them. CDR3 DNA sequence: TGTGCCAGCAGTTCTGGGTGGCGAAGGGATCAGCCCCAGCATTTT. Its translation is CASSSGWRRDQPQHF.

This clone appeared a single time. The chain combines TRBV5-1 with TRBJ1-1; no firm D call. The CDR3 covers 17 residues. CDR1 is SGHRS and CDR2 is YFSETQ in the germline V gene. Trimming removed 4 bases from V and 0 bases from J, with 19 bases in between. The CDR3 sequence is CASSTLERDPLNTEAFF. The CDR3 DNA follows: TGCGCCAGCAGCACGCTAGAAAGGGATCCATTGAACACTGAAGCTTTCTTT.

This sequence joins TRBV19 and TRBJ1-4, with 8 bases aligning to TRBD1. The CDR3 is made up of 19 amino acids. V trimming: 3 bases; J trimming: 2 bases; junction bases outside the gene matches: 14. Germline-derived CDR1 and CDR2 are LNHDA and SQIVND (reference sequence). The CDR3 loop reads CASSIFFGDRGTTNEKLFF. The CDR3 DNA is TGTGCCAGTAGTATCTTTTTTGGAGACAGGGGTACGACTAATGAAAAACTGTTTTTT. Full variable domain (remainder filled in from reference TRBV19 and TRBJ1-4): DGGITQSPKYLFRKEGQNVTLSCEQNLNHDAMYWYRQDPGQGLRLIYYSQIVNDFQKGDIAEGYSVSREKKESFPLTVTSAQKNPTAFYLCASSIFFGDRGTTNEKLFFGSGTQLSVL.

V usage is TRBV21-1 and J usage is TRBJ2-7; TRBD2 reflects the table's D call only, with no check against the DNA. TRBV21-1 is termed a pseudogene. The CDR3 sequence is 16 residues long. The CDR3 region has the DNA TGTGCCAGCAGCCCCTCGCGTAGCGGGGGTTACTACGAGCAGTACTTC. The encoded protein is CASSPSRSGGYYEQYF.

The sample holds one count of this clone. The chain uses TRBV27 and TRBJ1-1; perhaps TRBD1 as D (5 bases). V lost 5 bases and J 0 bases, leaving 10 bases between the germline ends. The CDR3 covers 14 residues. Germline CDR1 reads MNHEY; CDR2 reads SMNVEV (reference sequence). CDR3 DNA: TGTGCCAGCAGTCCAGGGATTATGAACACTGAAGCTTTCTTT. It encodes CASSPGIMNTEAFF.

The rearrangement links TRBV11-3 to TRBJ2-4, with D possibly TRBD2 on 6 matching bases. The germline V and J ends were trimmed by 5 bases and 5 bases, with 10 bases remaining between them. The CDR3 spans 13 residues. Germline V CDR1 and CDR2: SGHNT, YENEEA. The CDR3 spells CASSLGTENIQYF. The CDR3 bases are TGTGCCAGCAGCCTCGGGACTGAAAACATTCAGTACTTC.

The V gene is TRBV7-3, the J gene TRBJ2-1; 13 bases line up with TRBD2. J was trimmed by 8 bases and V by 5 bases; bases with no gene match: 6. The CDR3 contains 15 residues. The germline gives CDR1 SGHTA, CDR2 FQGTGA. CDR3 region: CASSAGLAGSYEQFF. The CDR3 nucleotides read TGTGCCAGCAGCGCGGGACTAGCGGGGAGCTATGAGCAGTTCTTC.

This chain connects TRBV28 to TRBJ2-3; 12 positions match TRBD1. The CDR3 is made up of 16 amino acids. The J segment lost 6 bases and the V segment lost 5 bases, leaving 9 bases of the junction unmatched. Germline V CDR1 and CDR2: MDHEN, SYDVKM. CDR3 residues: CASSAPGQGAVDTQYF. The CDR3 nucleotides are TGTGCCAGCAGTGCACCGGGACAGGGGGCTGTGGATACGCAGTATTTT.

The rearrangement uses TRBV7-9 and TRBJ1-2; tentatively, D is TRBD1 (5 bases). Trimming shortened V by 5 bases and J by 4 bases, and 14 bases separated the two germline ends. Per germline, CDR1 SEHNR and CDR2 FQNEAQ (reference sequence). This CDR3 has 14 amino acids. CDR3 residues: CASSPKGIFYGYTF. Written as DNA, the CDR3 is TGTGCCAGCAGCCCGAAGGGGATATTCTATGGCTACACCTTC.

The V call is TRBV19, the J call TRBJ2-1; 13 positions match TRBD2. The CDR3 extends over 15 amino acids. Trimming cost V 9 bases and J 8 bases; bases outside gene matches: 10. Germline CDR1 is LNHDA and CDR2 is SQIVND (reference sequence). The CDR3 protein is CASTRTSGSGDEQFF. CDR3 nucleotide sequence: TGTGCCAGCACTCGGACTAGCGGGAGTGGCGATGAGCAGTTCTTC.

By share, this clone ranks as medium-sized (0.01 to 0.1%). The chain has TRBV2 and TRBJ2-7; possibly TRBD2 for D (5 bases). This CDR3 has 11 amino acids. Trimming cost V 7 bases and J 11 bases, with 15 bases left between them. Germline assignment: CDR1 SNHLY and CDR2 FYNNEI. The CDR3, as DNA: TGTGCCAGCAAGACGGACTCCAAGAAGTACTTC. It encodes CASKTDSKKYF.